Listed below are T cell receptor beta chains from one sample, sequenced in a study of blood T cell repertoires in COVID-19. The method was immunoSEQ multiplex PCR; TCRdb's version includes in-frame clones alone and lacks a portion of them. The sample consists of about 210,000 clones, about 88% of them appearing once. Sequencing was done on a sample of PBMCs or T cells enriched from blood (not recorded which). These receptors came from a woman younger than 45 who had been exposed to COVID-19. The CDR3 runs from the conserved cysteine through the conserved F or W. A D gene is named only where the DNA matches it firmly. Some rows mark clone size as missing; the rest say once, few, many or name a class of expanded clone.

TRBV2	TRBJ2-7	TRBD2	NA	CASRKPGGTYEQYF	TGTGCCAGCAGAAAGCCCGGGGGGACCTACGAGCAGTACTTC
TRBV5-6	TRBJ1-4	NA	NA	CASNILHNREKLFF	TGTGCCAGCAACATACTTCACAACAGGGAAAAACTGTTTTTT
TRBV14	TRBJ1-5	TRBD1	NA	CASSSQGSWVISNQPQHF	TGTGCCAGCAGCTCACAGGGGTCGTGGGTAATAAGCAATCAGCCCCAGCATTTT
TRBV18	TRBJ2-1	TRBD1	NA	CASSPGTGFNEQFF	TGTGCCAGCTCACCAGGGACAGGGTTCAATGAGCAGTTCTTC
TRBV3-1/TRBV3-2	TRBJ1-2	NA	NA	CASSQLKQGYGYTF	TGTGCCAGCAGCCAATTGAAACAGGGCTATGGCTACACCTTC
TRBV7-6	TRBJ2-2	NA	NA	CASSLMGGGPNTGELFF	TGTGCCAGCAGCTTAATGGGCGGGGGCCCTAACACCGGGGAGCTGTTTTTT
TRBV2	TRBJ1-4	TRBD1	NA	CASSVPTGRDEKLFF	TGTGCCAGCAGTGTCCCGACAGGGCGGGATGAAAAACTGTTTTTT
TRBV12-5	TRBJ1-2	TRBD1	NA	CASGAIGTENYGYTF	TGTGCTAGTGGCGCGATTGGGACAGAAAACTATGGCTACACCTTC
TRBV30	TRBJ1-2	TRBD1	few	CAWRTTGVYGYTF	TGTGCCTGGAGGACTACAGGGGTCTATGGCTACACCTTC
TRBV29-1	TRBJ1-5	NA	NA	CSVSQGIENQPQHF	TGCAGCGTTTCCCAGGGCATAGAGAATCAGCCCCAGCATTTT
TRBV6-5	TRBJ1-5	TRBD1	NA	CASRQGQGNQPQHF	TGTGCCAGCAGACAGGGACAGGGGAATCAGCCCCAGCATTTT
TRBV12-3/TRBV12-4	TRBJ2-1	NA	NA	CASSYNNEQFF	TGTGCCAGCAGTTATAACAATGAGCAGTTCTTC
TRBV28	TRBJ2-7	NA	NA	CASSYTGSYEQYF	TGTGCCAGCAGTTATACAGGCTCCTACGAGCAGTACTTC
TRBV5-1	TRBJ2-6	NA	NA	CASSLLGPGANVLTF	TGCGCCAGCAGCTTGCTGGGGCCTGGGGCCAACGTCCTGACTTTC
TRBV30	TRBJ2-7	NA	once	CAWGPSSYEQYF	TGTGCCTGGGGTCCTAGCTCCTACGAGCAGTACTTC
TRBV30	TRBJ2-7	TRBD1	NA	CAWTLSSGTGSYEQYF	TGTGCCTGGACCCTTTCTTCTGGGACAGGATCCTACGAGCAGTACTTC
TRBV9	TRBJ1-1	TRBD1	NA	CASSGDRGHTEAFF	TGTGCCAGCAGCGGTGACAGGGGGCACACTGAAGCTTTCTTT
TRBV5-6	TRBJ2-5	NA	NA	CASSLSRGWETQYF	TGTGCCAGCAGCTTGTCCAGGGGTTGGGAGACCCAGTACTTC
TRBV9	TRBJ1-1	NA	NA	CASSVGGRSEAFF	TGTGCCAGCAGCGTTGGGGGCCGCTCTGAAGCTTTCTTT
TRBV9	TRBJ1-3	TRBD1	few	CASSVDWTGSGNTIYF	TGTGCCAGCAGCGTAGATTGGACAGGGAGTGGAAACACCATATATTTT
TRBV19	TRBJ1-2	NA	NA	CASSIGAMNYGYTF	TGTGCCAGTAGTATTGGGGCCATGAACTATGGCTACACCTTC
TRBV6-5	TRBJ2-3	TRBD2	NA	CASSPRFAGDHTQYF	TGTGCCAGCAGTCCCAGATTCGCGGGGGATCATACGCAGTATTTT
TRBV5-1	TRBJ2-1	TRBD2	NA	CASMNSGGERLNEQFF	TGCGCCAGCATGAATAGCGGGGGGGAACGACTGAATGAGCAGTTCTTC
TRBV18	TRBJ1-5	NA	NA	CASSDSFGQPQHF	TGTGCCAGCTCGGACAGTTTCGGGCAGCCCCAGCATTTT
TRBV5-1	TRBJ1-6	TRBD1	NA	CASSLDGQAYSPLHF	TGCGCCAGCAGCTTGGATGGACAGGCCTATTCACCCCTCCACTTT
TRBV6-5	TRBJ1-2	NA	NA	CASGFGGGYGYTF	TGTGCCAGTGGCTTTGGGGGGGGCTATGGCTACACCTTC
TRBV5-1	TRBJ2-1	NA	NA	CASSLGLAEQFF	TGCGCCAGCAGCTTGGGCCTAGCGGAGCAGTTCTTC
TRBV5-1	TRBJ2-2	NA	NA	CASSQNTGELFF	TGCGCCAGCAGCCAGAACACCGGGGAGCTGTTTTTT
TRBV7-2	TRBJ2-7	NA	few	CASSFVRQGSYEQYF	TGTGCCAGCAGCTTTGTTCGGCAGGGCTCCTACGAGCAGTACTTC
TRBV6-5	TRBJ1-1	NA	once	CASSYSGTYTEAFF	TGTGCCAGCAGTTACTCTGGTACTTACACTGAAGCTTTCTTT
TRBV30	TRBJ1-2	NA	NA	CAWSQSRWGYTF	TGTGCCTGGAGTCAGTCACGCTGGGGCTACACCTTC
TRBV29-1	TRBJ2-1	TRBD2	NA	CSVPRAGTRPGLAGEQFF	TGCAGCGTACCTAGGGCGGGAACCCGACCCGGACTAGCGGGGGAGCAGTTCTTC
TRBV6-9	TRBJ1-1	TRBD1	NA	CASSYPTGGNTEAFF	TGTGCCAGCAGTTACCCCACAGGGGGGAACACTGAAGCTTTCTTT
TRBV5-4	TRBJ1-3	TRBD1	NA	CASSPGTGQGNTIYF	TGTGCCAGCAGCCCCGGGACAGGGCAAGGAAACACCATATATTTT
TRBV9	TRBJ1-1	TRBD1	NA	CASSARQGAGTEAFF	TGTGCCAGCAGCGCACGACAGGGGGCCGGCACTGAAGCTTTCTTT
TRBV11-3	TRBJ2-1	NA	NA	CASSRGLINEQFF	TGTGCCAGCAGCCGGGGGTTAATCAATGAGCAGTTCTTC
TRBV2	TRBJ2-5	NA	NA	CASRNFDGKTQYF	TGTGCCAGCAGGAATTTCGACGGGAAGACCCAGTACTTC
TRBV30	TRBJ1-2	TRBD1	few	CAWSGVGTGKYYGYTF	TGTGCCTGGAGTGGAGTTGGGACAGGGAAGTACTATGGCTACACCTTC
TRBV3-1/TRBV3-2	TRBJ1-5	NA	NA	CASSQDPLPSNQPQHF	TGTGCCAGCAGCCAAGATCCCCTCCCGAGCAATCAGCCCCAGCATTTT
TRBV5-1	TRBJ1-4	NA	NA	CASSPMGGFGEKLFF	TGCGCCAGCAGCCCCATGGGGGGATTCGGTGAAAAACTGTTTTTT
TRBV5-1	TRBJ2-7	NA	NA	CASSSGSQAYEQYF	TGCGCCAGCAGCTCAGGCTCACAGGCCTACGAGCAGTACTTC
TRBV29-1	TRBJ1-1	NA	NA	CSVTGTTEAFF	TGCAGCGTGACGGGAACAACTGAAGCTTTCTTT
TRBV18	TRBJ1-4	NA	few	CASSPFKGANEKLFF	TGTGCCAGCTCACCATTTAAGGGGGCTAATGAAAAACTGTTTTTT
TRBV27	TRBJ2-6	NA	NA	CASRSLDGTSGANVLTF	TGTGCCAGCAGATCACTGGACGGGACTTCTGGGGCCAACGTCCTGACTTTC
TRBV29-1	TRBJ1-4	TRBD1	once	CSVRTGTGDEKLFF	TGCAGCGTTCGGACCGGGACAGGGGATGAAAAACTGTTTTTT
TRBV3-1/TRBV3-2	TRBJ2-7	NA	NA	CASSQVIGEQYF	TGTGCCAGCAGCCAAGTAATCGGCGAGCAGTACTTC
TRBV6-5	TRBJ2-7	NA	NA	CASSYGGGVYEQYF	TGTGCCAGCAGTTACGGAGGAGGGGTCTACGAGCAGTACTTC
TRBV12-3/TRBV12-4	TRBJ1-2	NA	NA	CASRSGDGYTF	TGTGCCAGCAGGTCAGGGGATGGCTACACCTTC
TRBV7-9	TRBJ1-2	NA	NA	CASSLEVRQLYGYTF	TGTGCCAGCAGCTTAGAGGTACGACAGCTCTATGGCTACACCTTC
TRBV10-3	TRBJ2-7	TRBD1	NA	CAINPGGEYEQYF	TGTGCCATCAACCCAGGGGGCGAGTACGAGCAGTACTTC
TRBV7-6	TRBJ2-7	TRBD1	NA	CASSSGTGSYEQYF	TGTGCCAGCAGCTCAGGGACAGGGTCCTACGAGCAGTACTTC
TRBV9	TRBJ1-3	TRBD1	NA	CASSRTGTSGNTIYF	TGTGCCAGCAGTAGGACAGGGACCTCTGGAAACACCATATATTTT